A single sample is the source of the 6 T cell receptor beta chains below, sequenced in a study of T cells in localized non-small cell lung cancer. The assay was immunoSEQ multiplex PCR, and TCRdb's table has in-frame clones only and misses some. The data show about 40,000 clones, 81% seen once. Sample: peripheral blood mononuclear cells, taken before any cancer treatment. These receptors were collected from a male donor at least 60 years old with stage II lung adenocarcinoma.

The rearrangement joins TRBV11-3 to TRBJ2-1; D is unresolved. Germline CDR1 is SGHNT and CDR2 is YENEEA. CDR3 length equals 14 residues. The V end lost 0 bases, the J end lost 6 bases, and 9 bases lay between the germline ends. The CDR3 coding sequence is TGTGCCAGCAGCTTAGAAGGAGCCTTCAATGAGCAGTTCTTC. Its protein is CASSLEGAFNEQFF.

The V gene is TRBV2, the J gene TRBJ2-7, with TRBD2 as a possible D gene (6 bases). CDR1 SNHLY and CDR2 FYNNEI come from the germline V gene. Trimming left V 8 bases short and J 5 bases short, with 13 bases between. The CDR3 covers 12 residues. Here the CDR3 DNA reads TGTGCCAGCCGGCGGGATGAGAACGAGCAGTACTTC. Its translation is CASRRDENEQYF.

This clone has only a few counts. The chain recombines TRBV18 with TRBJ1-5; TRBD1 matches at 7 bases. Germline-derived CDR1 and CDR2 are KGHSH and LQKENI. The CDR3 sequence is 15 residues long. With V trimmed by 5 bases and J by 0 bases, 4 bases remained unmatched. Here the CDR3 DNA reads TGTGCCAGCTCATTACAGGGGACTAGCAATCAGCCCCAGCATTTT. Protein product: CASSLQGTSNQPQHF.

The CDR3 reads CSVVTQGRLYYEQYF. The CDR3, as DNA: TGCAGCGTCGTTACACAGGGTCGATTATACTACGAGCAGTACTTC. This chain uses TRBV29-1 with TRBJ2-7, with D perhaps TRBD1 (6 bases). The germline CDR1 and CDR2 sequences are SQVTM and ANQGSEA. Trimming shortened V by 6 bases and J by 3 bases, and 21 bases separated the two germline ends. The length of the CDR3 is 15 residues.

The gene calls are TRBV6-4 and TRBJ1-1; TRBD1 matches at 7 bases. This CDR3 is 14 amino acids long. With 4 bases clipped from V and 5 bases from J, the junction kept 7 bases outside the gene matches. Germline values: CDR1 MRHNA, CDR2 SNTAGT. The CDR3: CASSADRAETEAFF. CDR3 nucleotide sequence: TGTGCCAGCAGTGCCGACAGGGCGGAGACTGAAGCTTTCTTT.

The chain combines TRBV30 with TRBJ2-7, with 8 bases matching TRBD2. CDR1 and CDR2 (germline): GTSNPN, SVGIG (reference sequence). The ends lost 3 bases at V and 3 bases at J; junction bases unmatched: 1. This CDR3 region has 12 residues. The CDR3 loop reads CAWSGRDYEQYF. The CDR3, as DNA: TGTGCCTGGAGCGGGAGGGACTACGAGCAGTACTTC. The entire variable domain, with the rest obtained from reference TRBV30 and TRBJ2-7, is as follows: SQTIHQWPATLVQPVGSPLSLECTVEGTSNPNLYWYRQAAGRGLQLLFYSVGIGQISSEVPQNLSASRPQDRQFILSSKKLLLSDSGFYLCAWSGRDYEQYFGPGTRLTVT.